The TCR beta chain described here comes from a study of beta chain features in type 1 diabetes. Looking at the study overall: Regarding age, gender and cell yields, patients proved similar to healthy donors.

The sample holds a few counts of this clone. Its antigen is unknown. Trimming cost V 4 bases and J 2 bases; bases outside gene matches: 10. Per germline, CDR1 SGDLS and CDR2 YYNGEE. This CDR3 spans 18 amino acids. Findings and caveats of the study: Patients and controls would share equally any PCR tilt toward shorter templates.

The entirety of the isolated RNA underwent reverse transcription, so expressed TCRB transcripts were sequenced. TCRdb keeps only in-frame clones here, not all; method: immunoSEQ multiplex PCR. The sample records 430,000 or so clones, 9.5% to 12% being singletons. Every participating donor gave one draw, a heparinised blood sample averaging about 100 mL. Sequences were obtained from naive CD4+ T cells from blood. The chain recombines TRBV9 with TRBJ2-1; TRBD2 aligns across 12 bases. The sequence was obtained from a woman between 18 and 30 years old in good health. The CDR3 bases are TGTGCCAGCAGCTCCCCGACTAGCGGGAGAGGGACCTACAATGAGCAGTTCTTC. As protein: CASSSPTSGRGTYNEQFF.